The clone carrying this TCR beta chain was counted between two and nine times. Antigen: not known. This PCR relied on a set of 60 Vbeta primers and 13 Jbeta primers. Clones were sequenced by immunoSEQ multiplex PCR, and TCRdb holds only the in-frame ones, with some missing. The sample has over 85,000 clones, 67% seen once. This sample was taken from a study of cytomegalovirus exposure and HLA in healthy donors. Study details: About four fifths of 350 to 400 genotyped donors fell in the Caucasian-associated ancestry cluster.

Study conclusions and caveats: Cytomegalovirus association was listed for under 200 TCR beta chains. With further analysis later on, most CMV-associated TCR beta chains appeared HLA-restricted. Later analysis reportedly placed an Asian-associated ancestry cluster below the approximately 680-donor mean in N-insertions.

The junction had 8 bases not matched to a gene; V was cut back by 0 bases and J by 7 bases. CDR1 is SGHRS, CDR2 YFSETQ, per germline. The CDR3 covers 15 residues. V and J are TRBV5-1 and TRBJ1-2; 8 nucleotides align to TRBD1. The sequence was obtained from a man aged 30-40 years in good health and CMV-seronegative. Sequencing was performed on PBMCs. This chain's CDR3 is CASSLGGQGAFGYTF. CDR3 DNA: TGCGCCAGCAGCTTGGGAGGGCAGGGGGCTTTTGGCTACACCTTC.